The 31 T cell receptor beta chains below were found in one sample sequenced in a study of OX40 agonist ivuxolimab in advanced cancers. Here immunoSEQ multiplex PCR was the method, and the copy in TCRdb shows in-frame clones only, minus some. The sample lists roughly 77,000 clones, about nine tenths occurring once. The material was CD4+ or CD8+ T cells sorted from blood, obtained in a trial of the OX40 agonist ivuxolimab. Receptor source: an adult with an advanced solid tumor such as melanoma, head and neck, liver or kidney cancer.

In nucleotides, the CDR3 is TGTGCCAGCAGCGTCGGACTAGCGCAGAACAATGAGCAGTTCTTC. Translated: CASSVGLAQNNEQFF. J is TRBJ2-1 and V is TRBV9, with 9 bases that match TRBD2. The V gene's germline CDR1 is SGDLS and CDR2 YYNGEE. The CDR3 consists of 15 residues. J gave up 5 bases and V 2 bases, and 5 bases lay outside the gene matches.

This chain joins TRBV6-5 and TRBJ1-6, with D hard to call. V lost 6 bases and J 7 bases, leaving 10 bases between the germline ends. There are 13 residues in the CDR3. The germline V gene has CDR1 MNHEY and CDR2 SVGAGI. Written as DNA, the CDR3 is TGTGCCAGCAGGCCTCCGGAGAATTCACCCCTCCACTTT. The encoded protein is CASRPPENSPLHF.

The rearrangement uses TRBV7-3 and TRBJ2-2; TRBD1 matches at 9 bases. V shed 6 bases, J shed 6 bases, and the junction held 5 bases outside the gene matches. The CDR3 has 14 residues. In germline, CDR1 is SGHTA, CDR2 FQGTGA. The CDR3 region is CASRPDRGSGELFF. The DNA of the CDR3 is TGTGCCAGCAGGCCGGACAGGGGATCCGGGGAGCTGTTTTTT.

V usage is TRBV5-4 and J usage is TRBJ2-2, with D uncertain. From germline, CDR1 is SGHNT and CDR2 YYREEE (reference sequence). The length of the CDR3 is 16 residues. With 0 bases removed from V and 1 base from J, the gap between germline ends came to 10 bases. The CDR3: CASSLVVGGNTGELFF. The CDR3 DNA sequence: TGTGCCAGCAGCTTGGTGGTGGGCGGGAACACCGGGGAGCTGTTTTTT.

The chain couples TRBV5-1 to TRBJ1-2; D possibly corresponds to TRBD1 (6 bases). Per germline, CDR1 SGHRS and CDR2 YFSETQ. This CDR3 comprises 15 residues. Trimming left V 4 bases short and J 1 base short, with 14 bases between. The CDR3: CASSQSDRDNYGYTF. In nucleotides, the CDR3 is TGCGCCAGCAGCCAGTCGGACAGAGATAACTATGGCTACACCTTC.

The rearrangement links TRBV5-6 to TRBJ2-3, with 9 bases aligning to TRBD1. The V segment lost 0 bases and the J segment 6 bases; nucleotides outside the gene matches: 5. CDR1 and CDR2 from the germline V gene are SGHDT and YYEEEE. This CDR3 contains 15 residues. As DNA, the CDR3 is TGTGCCAGCAGCTTGGACAGGGGGCCTATCGATACGCAGTATTTT. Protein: CASSLDRGPIDTQYF.

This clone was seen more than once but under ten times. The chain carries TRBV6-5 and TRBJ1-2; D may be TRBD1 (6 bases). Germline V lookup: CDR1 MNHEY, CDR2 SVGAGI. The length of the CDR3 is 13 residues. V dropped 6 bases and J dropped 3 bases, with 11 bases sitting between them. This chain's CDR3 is CASSPGADYGYTF. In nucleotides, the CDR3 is TGTGCCAGCAGCCCGGGGGCGGACTATGGCTACACCTTC.

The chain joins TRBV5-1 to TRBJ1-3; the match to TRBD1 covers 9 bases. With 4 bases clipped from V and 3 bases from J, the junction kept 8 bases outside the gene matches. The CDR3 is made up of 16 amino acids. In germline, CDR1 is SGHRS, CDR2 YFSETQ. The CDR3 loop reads CASSQTGGSFGNTIYF. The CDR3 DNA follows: TGCGCCAGCAGCCAAACAGGGGGCTCTTTTGGAAACACCATATATTTT.

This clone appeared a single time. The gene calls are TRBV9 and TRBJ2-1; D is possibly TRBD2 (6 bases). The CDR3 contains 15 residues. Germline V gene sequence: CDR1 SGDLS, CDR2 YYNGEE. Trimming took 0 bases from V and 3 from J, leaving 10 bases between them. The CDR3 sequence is CASSVATGVYNEQFF. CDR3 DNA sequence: TGTGCCAGCAGCGTAGCTACGGGAGTCTACAATGAGCAGTTCTTC.

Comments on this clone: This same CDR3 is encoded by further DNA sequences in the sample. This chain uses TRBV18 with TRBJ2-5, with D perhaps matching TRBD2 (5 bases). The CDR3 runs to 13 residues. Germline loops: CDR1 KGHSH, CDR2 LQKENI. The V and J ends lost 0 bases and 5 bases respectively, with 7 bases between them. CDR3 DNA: TGTGCCAGCTCACCACCGGGAGAGGAGACCCAGTACTTC. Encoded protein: CASSPPGEETQYF.

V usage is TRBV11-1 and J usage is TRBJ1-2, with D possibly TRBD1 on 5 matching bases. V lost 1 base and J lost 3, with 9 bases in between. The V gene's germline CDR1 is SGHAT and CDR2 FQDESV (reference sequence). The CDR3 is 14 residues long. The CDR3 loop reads CASSLEGTDYGYTF. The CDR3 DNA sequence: TGTGCCAGCAGCTTAGAGGGGACGGACTATGGCTACACCTTC.

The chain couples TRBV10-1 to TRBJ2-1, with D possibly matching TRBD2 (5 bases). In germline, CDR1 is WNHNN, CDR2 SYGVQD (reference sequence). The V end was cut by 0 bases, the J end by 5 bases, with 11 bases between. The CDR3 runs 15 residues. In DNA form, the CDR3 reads TGCGCCAGCAGTGAGTCTAGGAGGTTGGACAATGAGCAGTTCTTC. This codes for CASSESRRLDNEQFF.

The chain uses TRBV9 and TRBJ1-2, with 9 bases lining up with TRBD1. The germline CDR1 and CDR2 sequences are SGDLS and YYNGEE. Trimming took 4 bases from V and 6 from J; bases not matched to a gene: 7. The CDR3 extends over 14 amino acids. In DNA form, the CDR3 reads TGTGCCAGCAGCCCAGTAGGACAGGGGAATGGCTACACCTTC. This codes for CASSPVGQGNGYTF.

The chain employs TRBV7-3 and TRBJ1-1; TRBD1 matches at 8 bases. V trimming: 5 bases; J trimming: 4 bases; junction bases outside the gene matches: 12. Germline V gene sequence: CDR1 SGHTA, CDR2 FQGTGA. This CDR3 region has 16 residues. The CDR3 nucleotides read TGTGCCAGCAGCCGATTTCCAGGGGGCGAAGGCACTGAAGCTTTCTTT. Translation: CASSRFPGGEGTEAFF.

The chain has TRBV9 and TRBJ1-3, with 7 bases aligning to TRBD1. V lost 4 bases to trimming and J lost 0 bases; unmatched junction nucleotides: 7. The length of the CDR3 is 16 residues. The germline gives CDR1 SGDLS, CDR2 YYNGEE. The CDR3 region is CASSPRQGGSGNTIYF. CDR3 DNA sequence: TGTGCCAGCAGCCCCCGACAGGGAGGCTCTGGAAACACCATATATTTT.

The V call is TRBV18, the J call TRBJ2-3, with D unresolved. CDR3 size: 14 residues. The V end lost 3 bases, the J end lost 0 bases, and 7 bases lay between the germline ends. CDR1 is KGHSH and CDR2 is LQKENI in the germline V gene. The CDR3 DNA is TGTGCCAGCTCACCCCAAGATAGCACAGATACGCAGTATTTT. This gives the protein CASSPQDSTDTQYF.

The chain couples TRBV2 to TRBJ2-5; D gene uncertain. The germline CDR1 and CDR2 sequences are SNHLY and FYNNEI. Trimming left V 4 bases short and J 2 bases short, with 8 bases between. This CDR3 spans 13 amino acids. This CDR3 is CASSGTDQETQYF. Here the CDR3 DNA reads TGTGCCAGCAGTGGGACCGATCAAGAGACCCAGTACTTC.

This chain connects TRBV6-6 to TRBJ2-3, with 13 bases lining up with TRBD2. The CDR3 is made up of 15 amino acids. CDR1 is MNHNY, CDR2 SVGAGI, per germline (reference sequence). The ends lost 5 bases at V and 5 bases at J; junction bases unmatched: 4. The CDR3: CASSLGLAGVDTQYF. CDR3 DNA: TGTGCCAGCAGTCTTGGACTAGCGGGGGTAGATACGCAGTATTTT.

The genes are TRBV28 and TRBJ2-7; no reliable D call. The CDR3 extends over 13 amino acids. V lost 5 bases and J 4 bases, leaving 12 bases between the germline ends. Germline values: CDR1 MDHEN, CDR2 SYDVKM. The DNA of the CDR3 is TGTGCCAGCAGTATTCGACTGAAGTACGAGCAGTACTTC. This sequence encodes CASSIRLKYEQYF.

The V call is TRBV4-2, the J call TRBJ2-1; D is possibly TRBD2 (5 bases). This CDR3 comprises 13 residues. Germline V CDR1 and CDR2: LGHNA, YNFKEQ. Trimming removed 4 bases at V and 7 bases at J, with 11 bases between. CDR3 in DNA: TGTGCCAGCAGCCCTCTAGCCCTGAATGAGCAGTTCTTC. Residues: CASSPLALNEQFF.

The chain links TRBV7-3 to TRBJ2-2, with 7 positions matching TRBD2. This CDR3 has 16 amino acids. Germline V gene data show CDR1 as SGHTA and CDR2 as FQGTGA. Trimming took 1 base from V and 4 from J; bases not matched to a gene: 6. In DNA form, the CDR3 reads TGTGCCAGCAGCTTAATCGGCGGGAGAGGCACCGGGGAGCTGTTTTTT. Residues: CASSLIGGRGTGELFF.

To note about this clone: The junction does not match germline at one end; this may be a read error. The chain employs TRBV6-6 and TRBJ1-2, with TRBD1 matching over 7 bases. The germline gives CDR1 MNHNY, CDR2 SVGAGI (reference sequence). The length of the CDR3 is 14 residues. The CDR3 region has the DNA TGTGCCAGCAGGAACGCAGGGGGTAACTCTGGCTACACCTTC. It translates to CASRNAGGNSGYTF.

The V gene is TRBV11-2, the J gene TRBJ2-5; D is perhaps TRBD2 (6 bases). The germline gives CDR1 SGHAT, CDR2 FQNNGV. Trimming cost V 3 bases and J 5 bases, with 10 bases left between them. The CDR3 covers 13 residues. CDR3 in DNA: TGTGCCAGCAGCTTGGCCCGGGGGGAGACCCAGTACTTC. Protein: CASSLARGETQYF.

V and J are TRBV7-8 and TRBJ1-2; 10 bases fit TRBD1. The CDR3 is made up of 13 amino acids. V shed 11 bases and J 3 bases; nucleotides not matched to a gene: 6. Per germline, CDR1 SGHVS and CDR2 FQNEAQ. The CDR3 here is CAGGTGEDYGYTF. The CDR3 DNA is TGTGCCGGGGGGACAGGGGAGGACTATGGCTACACCTTC.

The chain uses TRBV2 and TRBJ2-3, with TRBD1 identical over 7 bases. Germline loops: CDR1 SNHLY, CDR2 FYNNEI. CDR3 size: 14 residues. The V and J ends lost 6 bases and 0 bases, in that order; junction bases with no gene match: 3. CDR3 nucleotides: TGTGCCAGCAGCGGGACAGTAAGCACAGATACGCAGTATTTT. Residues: CASSGTVSTDTQYF.

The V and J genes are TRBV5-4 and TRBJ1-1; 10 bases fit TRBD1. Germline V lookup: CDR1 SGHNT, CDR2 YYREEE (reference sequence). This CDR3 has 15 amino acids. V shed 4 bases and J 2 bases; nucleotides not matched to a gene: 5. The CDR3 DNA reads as TGTGCCAGCAGCGGGGGACAGGGGCTTAACACTGAAGCTTTCTTT. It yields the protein CASSGGQGLNTEAFF.

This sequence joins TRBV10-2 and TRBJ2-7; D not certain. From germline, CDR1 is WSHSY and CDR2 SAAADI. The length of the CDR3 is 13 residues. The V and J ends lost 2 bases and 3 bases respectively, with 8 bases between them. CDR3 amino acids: CASSELVRYEQYF. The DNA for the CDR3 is TGCGCCAGCAGTGAGCTAGTTCGCTACGAGCAGTACTTC.

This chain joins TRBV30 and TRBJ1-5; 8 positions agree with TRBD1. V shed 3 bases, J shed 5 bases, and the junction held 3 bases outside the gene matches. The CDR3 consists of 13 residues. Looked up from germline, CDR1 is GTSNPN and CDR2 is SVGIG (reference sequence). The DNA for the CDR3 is TGTGCCTGGAGCCCAGGGGGCGATCAGCCCCAGCATTTT. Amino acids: CAWSPGGDQPQHF.

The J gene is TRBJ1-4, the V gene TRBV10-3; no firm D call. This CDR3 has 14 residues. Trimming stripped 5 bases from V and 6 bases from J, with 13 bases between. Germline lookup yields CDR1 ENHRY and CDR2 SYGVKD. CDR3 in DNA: TGTGCCATCAGTCAGGACGGCCAACATGAAAAACTGTTTTTT. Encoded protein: CAISQDGQHEKLFF.

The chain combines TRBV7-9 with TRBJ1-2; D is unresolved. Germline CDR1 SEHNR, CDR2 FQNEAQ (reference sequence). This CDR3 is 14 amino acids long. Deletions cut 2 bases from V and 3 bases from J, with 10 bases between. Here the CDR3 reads CASSLHAGDYGYTF. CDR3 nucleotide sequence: TGTGCCAGCAGCTTACATGCGGGTGACTATGGCTACACCTTC. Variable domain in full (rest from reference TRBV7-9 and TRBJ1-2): DTGVSQNPRHKITKRGQNVTFRCDPISEHNRLYWYRQTLGQGPEFLTYFQNEAQLEKSRLLSDRFSAERPKGSFSTLEIQRTEQGDSAMYLCASSLHAGDYGYTFGSGTRLTVV.

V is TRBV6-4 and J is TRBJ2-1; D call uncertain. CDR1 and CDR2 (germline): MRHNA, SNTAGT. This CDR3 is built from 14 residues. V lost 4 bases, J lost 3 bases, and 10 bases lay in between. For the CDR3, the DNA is TGTGCCAGCAGTGTCGCAGGTGGCTACAATGAGCAGTTCTTC. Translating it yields CASSVAGGYNEQFF.